What follows is one T cell receptor beta chain and its context. Its antigen remains unidentified. The sample is drawn from a study of blood T cells in healthy people across ages. Whole-study findings and limits: Age brought a roughly linear fall in TCR beta diversity measured per million T cells.

The V gene end was trimmed by 4 bases and the J gene end by 3 bases; junction bases not matched to a gene: 4. The CDR3 has 15 amino acids. CDR1 SGHAT and CDR2 FQDESV come from the germline V gene (reference sequence). Isolation recovered at least 7 million PBMCs from every sample. Then a second PCR, running roughly 7 to 11 cycles, was carried out with a sample-barcoded 5' primer and a J-beta primer mix. TCRdb reanalysed the 5' RACE reads using MiXCR and keeps one entry per CDR3 protein. The data contain over 750,000 distinct CDR3 sequences, roughly 25% of them singletons. These data were also reused for a study on T cells of mothers and their children.

Sequencing input: blood. This TCR came from a boy younger than 18 in good health. The chain has TRBV11-1 and TRBJ2-3; the match to TRBD2 covers 10 bases. In DNA form, the CDR3 reads TGTGCCAGCAGCTCAACTAGCGGGAATACAGATACGCAGTATTTT. It yields the protein CASSSTSGNTDTQYF.